This T cell receptor beta chain comes out of a study of early T cells in non-severe SARS-CoV-2 infection. About the study: Sequencing targeted bulk RNA from unsorted whole blood, leaving chains unpaired. Study-wide results and limits: A preference for anti-spike CD8 responses marked VDJdb matching, which missed private and CD4 specificities.

V lost 0 bases to trimming and J lost 6 bases, with 10 bases between them. The V gene's germline CDR1 is SEHNR and CDR2 FQNEAQ (reference sequence). This CDR3 is 14 amino acids long. As concerns this clonotype: Its antigen is still unknown.

TCRdb redid the calling of the 5' RACE reads with MiXCR, one entry per CDR3 protein. The profile shows approximately 79,000 distinct CDR3 sequences, more than 10% of them singletons. The sequence was obtained from an adult who was a healthcare worker with PCR-confirmed SARS-CoV-2 infection or an uninfected control (not recorded which). J is TRBJ2-3 and V is TRBV7-9, with D unresolved. The specimen sequenced was whole blood. CDR3 loop: CASSLAGGSDTQYF. The CDR3 nucleotides read TGTGCCAGCAGCTTAGCTGGTGGGTCGGATACGCAGTATTTT.